The clone carrying this T cell receptor beta chain was counted many times. The record originates from a study of T cells in Graves' hyperthyroidism and ophthalmopathy. In the study overall: Sampling of peripheral blood happened at initial diagnosis, prior to any treatment.

Patients were excluded because of uncontrolled infection, other autoimmune disease, pregnancy or lactation. There were TCR beta CDR3 regions amplified from RNA transcripts. The HTBI primer set drove a first-round RT-PCR of the TCR CDR3. TCRdb analysed the multiplex PCR reads with MiXCR anew, one entry per CDR3 protein. Of hundreds of thousands of distinct CDR3 sequences in the sample, about 20% were seen once. Germline V gene data show CDR1 as MNHNS and CDR2 as SASEGT. V was pared by 4 bases and J by 2 bases, with 15 bases between. This CDR3 has 15 amino acids. The material sequenced was blood. This TCR derives from a man aged 35-49 years with Graves' ophthalmopathy. This chain uses TRBV6-1 with TRBJ2-7; no reliable D call. This CDR3 is CASSALYSTAYEQYF. As DNA, the CDR3 is TGTGCCAGCAGTGCCCTTTACAGCACGGCCTACGAGCAGTACTTC.